These 2 T cell receptor beta chains came from one sample sequenced in a study of blood T cells in healthy people across ages. A second PCR of roughly 7 to 11 cycles used a sample-barcoded 5' primer and a J-beta primer mix. TCRdb analysed the 5' RACE reads with MiXCR anew, one entry per CDR3 protein. This table has around 750,000 distinct CDR3 sequences, about 48% appearing once. The source material was blood. The receptor source for this set is a man at least 80 years old in good health.

This clonotype has only one observation. The gene calls are TRBV5-5 and TRBJ1-1; D uncertain. There are 15 residues in the CDR3. V dropped 6 bases and J dropped 5 bases, with 20 bases sitting between them. Germline V gives CDR1 SGHKS, CDR2 YYEKEE (reference sequence). In nucleotides, the CDR3 is TGTGCCAGCATAAGTTTACCGAGTACTGTTACTGAAGCTTTCTTT. It codes for CASISLPSTVTEAFF.

The CDR3 here is CASSYSIFDIQYF. CDR3 bases: TGTGCCAGCAGTTACTCGATATTTGACATTCAGTACTTC. The rearrangement uses TRBV6-2 or TRBV6-3 and TRBJ2-4; no clear D gene. This CDR3 is 13 amino acids long. Looked up from germline, CDR1 is MNHEY and CDR2 is SVGEGT. Trimming removed 0 bases from V and 8 bases from J, with 8 bases in between.